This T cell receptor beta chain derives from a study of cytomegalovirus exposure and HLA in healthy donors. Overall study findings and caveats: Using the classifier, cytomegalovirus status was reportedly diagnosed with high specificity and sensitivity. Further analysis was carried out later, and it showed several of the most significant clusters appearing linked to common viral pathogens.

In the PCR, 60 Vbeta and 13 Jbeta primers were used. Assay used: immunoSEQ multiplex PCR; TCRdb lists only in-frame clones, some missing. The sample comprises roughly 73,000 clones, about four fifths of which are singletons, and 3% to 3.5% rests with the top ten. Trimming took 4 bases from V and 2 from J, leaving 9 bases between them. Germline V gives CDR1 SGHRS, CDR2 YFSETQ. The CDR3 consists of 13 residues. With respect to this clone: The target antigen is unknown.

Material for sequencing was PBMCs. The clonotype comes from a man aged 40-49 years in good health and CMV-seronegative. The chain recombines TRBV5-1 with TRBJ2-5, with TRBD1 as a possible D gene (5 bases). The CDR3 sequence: CASSATVQETQYF. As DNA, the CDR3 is TGCGCCAGCAGCGCGACAGTTCAAGAGACCCAGTACTTC.